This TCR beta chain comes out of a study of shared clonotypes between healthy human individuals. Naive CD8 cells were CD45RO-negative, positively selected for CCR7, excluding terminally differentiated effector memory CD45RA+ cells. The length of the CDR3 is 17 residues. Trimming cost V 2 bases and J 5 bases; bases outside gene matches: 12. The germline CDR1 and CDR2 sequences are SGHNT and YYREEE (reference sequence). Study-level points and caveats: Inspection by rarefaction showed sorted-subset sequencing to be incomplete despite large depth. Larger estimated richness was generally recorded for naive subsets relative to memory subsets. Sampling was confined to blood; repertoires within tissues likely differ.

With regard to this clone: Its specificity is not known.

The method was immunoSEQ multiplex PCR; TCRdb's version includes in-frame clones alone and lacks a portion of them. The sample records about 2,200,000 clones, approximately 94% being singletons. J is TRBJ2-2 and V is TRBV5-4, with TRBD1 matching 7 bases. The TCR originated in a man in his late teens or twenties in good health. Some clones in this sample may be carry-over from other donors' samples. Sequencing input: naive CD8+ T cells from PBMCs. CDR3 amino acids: CASSFETGTAFTGELFF. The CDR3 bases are TGTGCCAGCAGCTTTGAGACCGGGACAGCTTTTACCGGGGAGCTGTTTTTT.